One and the same sample provided the 23 T cell receptor beta chains below, sequenced in a study of beta chain features in type 1 diabetes (dated by TCRdb to the late 2010s). Library preparation was by the immunoSEQ multiplex PCR assay. The entire amount of isolated RNA was reverse transcribed using the High Capacity cDNA Reverse Transcription Kit, so the sequenced TCRB transcripts were expressed ones. TCRdb holds this immuneACCESS table with in-frame rearrangements only. Some clones are missing; in checked studies, unresolved V genes explain under half, and the rest has no known cause. The sample data list about 360,000 clones, and roughly 12% of these were observed just once. Approximately 0.015% of the sample is taken by the ten largest. The specimen sequenced was naive CD4+ T cells from blood. What the cell subset or site label conveys for this sample: true naive CD4+ T cells. The receptors come from a man aged 18 to 35 in good health.

J is TRBJ2-1 and V is TRBV7-2; weak D call: TRBD1 (5 bases). This CDR3 is 15 amino acids long. V lost 1 base and J 10 bases, leaving 17 bases between the germline ends. Per germline, CDR1 SGHTA and CDR2 FQGNSA. Here the CDR3 reads CASSLGRGSHSEQFF. For the CDR3, the DNA is TGTGCCAGCAGCTTAGGAAGGGGCTCCCATTCGGAGCAGTTCTTC.

The chain has TRBV30 and TRBJ2-1; possible D gene TRBD1, 6 bases. The V gene's germline CDR1 is GTSNPN and CDR2 SVGIG (reference sequence). The CDR3 runs 15 residues. V was shortened by 3 bases and J by 8 bases, with 20 bases between the two germline ends. CDR3: CAWSAPLGEGDEQFF. DNA for the CDR3: TGTGCCTGGAGCGCTCCCCTGGGAGAGGGGGATGAGCAGTTCTTC.

The rearrangement uses TRBV29-1 and TRBJ2-1, with 9 nucleotides matching TRBD2. The CDR3 covers 13 residues. Germline V gene sequence: CDR1 SQVTM, CDR2 ANQGSEA. Losses at the gene ends were 5 bases for V and 5 bases for J; bases not matched to a gene: 4. The CDR3 reads CSVSPSGNNEQFF. CDR3 nucleotide sequence: TGCAGCGTTTCGCCTAGCGGGAACAATGAGCAGTTCTTC.

The chain uses TRBV28 and TRBJ1-2; 12 bases line up with TRBD1. The CDR3 contains 18 residues. The trim removed 2 bases at V and 4 bases at J, leaving 11 bases unmatched. Germline V gene lookup returns CDR1 MDHEN and CDR2 SYDVKM. This CDR3 is CASSLPGQGADYSYGYTF. DNA of the CDR3: TGTGCCAGCAGTTTACCGGGACAGGGGGCTGATTATAGCTATGGCTACACCTTC.

The rearrangement joins TRBV5-1 to TRBJ2-5; 8 bases align to TRBD1. The CDR3 contains 15 residues. Germline loops: CDR1 SGHRS, CDR2 YFSETQ. V trimming: 5 bases; J trimming: 0 bases; junction bases outside the gene matches: 6. The CDR3, as DNA: TGCGCCAGCAGGGGATTGACAGGGGACCAAGAGACCCAGTACTTC. The encoded protein is CASRGLTGDQETQYF. The full variable domain, completed using reference TRBV5-1 and TRBJ2-5, is KAGVTQTPRYLIKTRGQQVTLSCSPISGHRSVSWYQQTPGQGLQFLFEYFSETQRNKGNFPGRFSGRQFSNSRSEMNVSTLELGDSALYLCASRGLTGDQETQYFGPGTRLLVL.

This clone turned up a few times. The junction shows a germline mismatch at one end, possibly a read error. V and J are TRBV29-1 and TRBJ2-3, with TRBD2 identical over 9 bases. Germline assignment: CDR1 SQVTM and CDR2 ANQGSEA. The CDR3 covers 15 residues. CDR3 bases: TGCAGCGTTGAATTTTGGGGGACTAGCACGGATACGCAGTATTTT. This gives the protein CSVEFWGTSTDTQYF.

This sequence joins TRBV7-9 and TRBJ2-5; TRBD1 is a possible D gene (6 bases). Trimming took off 4 bases at V and 5 bases at J, with 11 bases between the two ends. CDR3 length: 13 amino acids. Germline values: CDR1 SEHNR, CDR2 FQNEAQ (reference sequence). The CDR3 nucleotides are TGTGCCAGCAGCTCTACAGGGAAGGAGACCCAGTACTTC. Translating gives CASSSTGKETQYF.

About this clone itself: Other DNA sequences in the same sample also yield this CDR3. The chain couples TRBV5-1 to TRBJ2-5; unclear D gene. Trimming shortened V by 4 bases and J by 1 base, and 11 bases separated the two germline ends. The CDR3 totals 14 residues. Germline CDR1 reads SGHRS; CDR2 reads YFSETQ. CDR3 nucleotides: TGCGCCAGCAGCATGGGCGGAAGCCAAGAGACCCAGTACTTC. Translating gives CASSMGGSQETQYF.

This clone has just a few counts. The chain has TRBV28 and TRBJ2-7; D is undetermined. The CDR3 is 11 amino acids. V gave up 3 bases and J gave up 3 bases, with 3 bases separating them. Germline lookup yields CDR1 MDHEN and CDR2 SYDVKM. CDR3 region: CASSFYYEQYF. The CDR3 bases are TGTGCCAGCAGTTTCTACTACGAGCAGTACTTC.

This clone has only a few counts. V gene TRBV9 combines with J gene TRBJ1-2; 9 bases are a match to TRBD1. Per the germline V gene, CDR1 is SGDLS and CDR2 is YYNGEE. With 3 bases clipped from V and 2 bases from J, the junction kept 5 bases outside the gene matches. This CDR3 region has 15 residues. The CDR3 spells CASSEGQGGNYGYTF. CDR3 DNA: TGTGCCAGCAGCGAGGGACAGGGCGGGAACTATGGCTACACCTTC. The variable domain in full, with the rest retrieved from reference TRBV9 and TRBJ1-2, is DSGVTQTPKHLITATGQRVTLRCSPRSGDLSVYWYQQSLDQGLQFLIQYYNGEERAKGNILERFSAQQFPDLHSELNLSSLELGDSALYFCASSEGQGGNYGYTFGSGTRLTVV.

This clone was seen more than once but under ten times. The V gene is TRBV28, the J gene TRBJ1-6, with TRBD1 matching over 7 bases. Trimming at V came to 7 bases and at J to 6 bases, leaving 6 bases not matched to a gene. The CDR3 is 14 residues long. CDR1 MDHEN and CDR2 SYDVKM come from the germline V gene. CDR3 protein: CASTRGTVNSPLHF. The CDR3 coding sequence is TGTGCCAGCACGCGCGGGACAGTTAATTCACCCCTCCACTTT.

The V call is TRBV28, the J call TRBJ1-6, with D possibly being TRBD1 (5 bases). CDR3 length: 12 residues. Germline CDR1 reads MDHEN; CDR2 reads SYDVKM. Deletions cut 6 bases from V and 9 bases from J, with 9 bases between. The DNA of the CDR3 is TGTGCCAGCAGGGGGCAGGGTTCACCCCTCCACTTT. This codes for CASRGQGSPLHF.

The sample holds a few counts of this clone. The chain uses TRBV5-4 and TRBJ2-1; D not resolved. CDR1 and CDR2 (germline): SGHNT, YYREEE (reference sequence). With 4 bases removed from V and 0 bases from J, the gap between germline ends came to 8 bases. CDR3 length equals 14 residues. The CDR3 sequence is CASSPEISYNEQFF. In nucleotides, the CDR3 is TGTGCCAGCAGCCCAGAAATCTCCTACAATGAGCAGTTCTTC.

The chain links TRBV20-1 to TRBJ1-2; D remains ambiguous. Germline V gene data show CDR1 as DFQATT and CDR2 as SNEGSKA (reference sequence). V lost 1 base and J 5 bases, leaving 5 bases between the germline ends. The CDR3 sequence is 11 residues long. CDR3 sequence: CSARGQYGYTF. In DNA, the CDR3 is TGCAGTGCTAGAGGCCAGTATGGCTACACCTTC.

This rearrangement joins TRBV19 to TRBJ2-3, with D possibly being TRBD1 (6 bases). Trimming stripped 5 bases from V and 4 bases from J, with 16 bases between. This CDR3 comprises 15 residues. Per the germline V gene, CDR1 is LNHDA and CDR2 is SQIVND (reference sequence). Written as DNA, the CDR3 is TGTGCCAGTAGTCAACTCCCGGGACACTCAGATACGCAGTATTTT. It codes for CASSQLPGHSDTQYF.

The CDR3 DNA reads as TGCGCCAGCAGCCCGGACAGGGAGGGGACTGAAGCTTTCTTT. Translated, it gives CASSPDREGTEAFF. The chain recombines TRBV5-1 with TRBJ1-1, with 8 bases lining up with TRBD1. Trimming at V came to 4 bases and at J to 5 bases, leaving 7 bases not matched to a gene. Germline values: CDR1 SGHRS, CDR2 YFSETQ. The CDR3 runs to 14 residues.

The rearrangement uses TRBV7-2 and TRBJ2-3, with a weak D call TRBD2 (7 bases). Trimming removed 8 bases from V and 6 bases from J, with 24 bases in between. The germline CDR1 and CDR2 sequences are SGHTA and FQGNSA. The CDR3 runs to 16 residues. CDR3 nucleotide sequence: TGTGCCAGCGGAGGGGGGGCCGGGGGACGTGTGGATACGCAGTATTTT. This codes for CASGGGAGGRVDTQYF.

CDR3 in amino acids: CASSVGAGGSYEQYF. In DNA, the CDR3 is TGTGCCAGCAGCGTAGGTGCGGGAGGTAGCTACGAGCAGTACTTC. The chain uses TRBV9 and TRBJ2-7, with 8 bases fitting TRBD2. V lost 0 bases to trimming and J lost 3 bases; unmatched junction nucleotides: 5. CDR3 size: 15 residues. Germline CDR1 reads SGDLS; CDR2 reads YYNGEE.

This clone was seen only a few times. The same CDR3 arises from other DNA sequences in this sample as well. V gene TRBV18 combines with J gene TRBJ2-7, with unresolved D. Trimming took 3 bases from V and 0 from J, leaving 6 bases between them. This CDR3 is built from 13 residues. Germline CDR1 and CDR2: KGHSH and LQKENI. The CDR3 bases are TGTGCCAGCTCACCTCCCGGCTCCTACGAGCAGTACTTC. Protein product: CASSPPGSYEQYF.

This clone was detected only a few times. J is TRBJ2-2 and V is TRBV28; D possibly corresponds to TRBD1 (5 bases). CDR1 and CDR2 (germline): MDHEN, SYDVKM. The CDR3 has 17 amino acids. V was shortened by 4 bases and J by 1 base, with 16 bases between the two germline ends. The CDR3 bases are TGTGCCAGCAGTTCCCCTCAGGGCTGGGGGAACACCGGGGAGCTGTTTTTT. Amino acids: CASSSPQGWGNTGELFF.

The chain recombines TRBV4-1 with TRBJ2-4; the match to TRBD2 covers 8 bases. Germline lookup yields CDR1 MGHRA and CDR2 YSYEKL. This CDR3 is built from 17 residues. J lost 1 base, V lost 1 base, and 6 bases had no gene match. The CDR3 spells CASSQGAGAGAKNIQYF. CDR3 nucleotide sequence: TGCGCCAGCAGCCAAGGAGCGGGGGCGGGGGCCAAAAACATTCAGTACTTC.

This chain joins TRBV7-2 and TRBJ2-5; 8 bases map to TRBD1. The germline gives CDR1 SGHTA, CDR2 FQGNSA. The CDR3 is 14 amino acids. Trimming removed 1 base from V and 4 bases from J; junction bases left unmatched: 2. This CDR3 reads CASSLVTGGETQYF. Here the CDR3 DNA reads TGTGCCAGCAGCTTAGTAACAGGGGGAGAGACCCAGTACTTC.

A few counts support this clone. V and J are TRBV15 and TRBJ2-6; tentative D call: TRBD1 (6 bases). The CDR3 contains 16 residues. Between the trimmed V and J ends, which lost 0 bases and 6 bases, there was a span of 12 bases. Germline lookup yields CDR1 LNHNV and CDR2 YYDKDF (reference sequence). The CDR3 DNA is TGTGCCACCAGCAGAGATAGACAGGTCCAGGCCAACGTCCTGACTTTC. It yields the protein CATSRDRQVQANVLTF. Complete variable domain (other parts from reference TRBV15 and TRBJ2-6): DAMVIQNPRYQVTQFGKPVTLSCSQTLNHNVMYWYQQKSSQAPKLLFHYYDKDFNNEADTPDNFQSRRPNTSFCFLDIRSPGLGDTAMYLCATSRDRQVQANVLTFGAGSRLTVL.